This T cell receptor beta chain was recorded in a study of blood T cell repertoires in COVID-19. The method was immunoSEQ multiplex PCR; TCRdb's version includes in-frame clones alone and lacks a portion of them. Among 100,000 or so clones listed, 81% were seen once. This clone was counted a few times. CDR3 length equals 15 residues. The V end was cut by 4 bases, the J end by 5 bases, with 14 bases between. Germline lookup yields CDR1 LNHDA and CDR2 SQIVND (reference sequence). The receptor was derived from a man older than 75 with acute or convalescent COVID-19. The rearrangement links TRBV19 to TRBJ2-2; a possible D gene is TRBD2 (6 bases). Sample: peripheral blood. CDR3 sequence reads: CASSTISRGTGELFF. As DNA, the CDR3 is TGTGCCAGTAGTACGATTTCCCGGGGGACCGGGGAGCTGTTTTTT.